The 23 T cell receptor beta chains presented below share a single source sample, sequenced in a study of OX40 agonist ivuxolimab in advanced cancers. The method was immunoSEQ multiplex PCR; TCRdb's version includes in-frame clones alone and lacks a portion of them. The data contain about 61,000 clones, more than 65% of them singletons. The sequences come from CD4+ or CD8+ T cells sorted from blood, collected in a trial of the OX40 agonist ivuxolimab. The receptor source for this set is an adult with an advanced solid tumor such as melanoma, head and neck, liver or kidney cancer.

This clone was observed a few times. The chain links TRBV5-1 to TRBJ2-1; 12 positions match TRBD2. Germline-derived CDR1 and CDR2 are SGHRS and YFSETQ. Unmatched junction bases numbered 6, after V lost 3 bases and J lost 8 bases. This CDR3 has 15 amino acids. The CDR3 DNA reads TGCGCCAGCAGCTCCCGACTAGCGGGAGATTATGAGCAGTTCTTC. Protein sequence: CASSSRLAGDYEQFF.

This clone was detected only once. The chain joins TRBV5-6 to TRBJ2-3; D remains ambiguous. Germline V gene data show CDR1 as SGHDT and CDR2 as YYEEEE. The CDR3 has 16 amino acids. With 4 bases removed from V and 3 bases from J, the gap between germline ends came to 18 bases. CDR3 sequence reads: CASSPSDQSPTDTQYF. DNA for the CDR3: TGTGCCAGCAGCCCCTCGGACCAGAGCCCGACAGATACGCAGTATTTT.

This CDR3 reads CASRPLKQGRTGELFF. The CDR3 DNA sequence: TGTGCCAGCAGACCACTGAAACAGGGGAGGACCGGGGAGCTGTTTTTT. This chain joins TRBV11-1 and TRBJ2-2, with D possibly TRBD1 on 7 matching bases. Germline V gene lookup returns CDR1 SGHAT and CDR2 FQDESV (reference sequence). This CDR3 contains 16 residues. Trimming removed 6 bases from V and 5 bases from J, with 19 bases in between.

This clone was seen a handful of times. V usage is TRBV6-1 and J usage is TRBJ1-1, with a weak D call TRBD1 (5 bases). In germline, CDR1 is MNHNS, CDR2 SASEGT. This CDR3 region has 13 residues. The ends were cut back, 7 bases at V and 5 bases at J, with 14 bases in the middle. The CDR3 is CASTTPGGTEAFF. The CDR3 region has the DNA TGTGCCAGCACCACTCCGGGGGGAACTGAAGCTTTCTTT.

This clone has only one observation. V and J are TRBV28 and TRBJ2-3; 7 bases match TRBD2. Germline V gives CDR1 MDHEN, CDR2 SYDVKM. The CDR3 loop spans 16 amino acids. The ends lost 5 bases at V and 4 bases at J; junction bases unmatched: 12. The CDR3 loop reads CASSTPLGGSADTQYF. CDR3 DNA: TGTGCCAGCAGTACACCACTCGGGGGGAGCGCAGATACGCAGTATTTT.

This sequence joins TRBV7-2 and TRBJ2-1; D might be TRBD1 or TRBD2, each matching 5 bases. The CDR3 spans 14 residues. V lost 4 bases to trimming and J lost 7 bases, with 14 bases between them. CDR1 and CDR2 (germline): SGHTA, FQGNSA. For the CDR3, the DNA is TGTGCCAGCAGCTGGCGAACGGGGCCTAATGAGCAGTTCTTC. Translating gives CASSWRTGPNEQFF.

Only one count was recorded for this clone. This chain joins TRBV5-4 and TRBJ2-5, with TRBD1 identical over 11 bases. After removal of 4 bases from V and 4 bases from J, the junction contained 6 bases not matched to a gene. The CDR3 has 15 amino acids. Germline values: CDR1 SGHNT, CDR2 YYREEE (reference sequence). For the CDR3, the DNA is TGTGCCAGCAGCACCCGGACAGGGGGCAGAGAGACCCAGTACTTC. Translated: CASSTRTGGRETQYF.

The chain employs TRBV18 and TRBJ2-7, with 9 bases that match TRBD1. The CDR3 sequence is 15 residues long. After removal of 6 bases from V and 3 bases from J, the junction contained 9 bases not matched to a gene. The germline V gene encodes CDR1 KGHSH and CDR2 LQKENI. In DNA, the CDR3 is TGTGCCAGCTCGGTTAGCCGGGACAGGGACTACGAGCAGTACTTC. Translating gives CASSVSRDRDYEQYF.

V usage is TRBV4-1 and J usage is TRBJ2-7; the match to TRBD1 covers 7 bases. The CDR3 length is 13 residues. Trimming at V came to 1 base and at J to 7 bases, leaving 4 bases not matched to a gene. CDR1 and CDR2 from the germline V gene are MGHRA and YSYEKL. The CDR3 loop is CASSQAQGVEQYF. The CDR3 coding sequence is TGCGCCAGCAGCCAAGCCCAGGGGGTGGAGCAGTACTTC.

The gene calls are TRBV14 and TRBJ2-5, with D hard to call. Germline V gives CDR1 SGHDN, CDR2 FVKESK. The V gene lost 2 bases and the J gene lost 2 bases, with 3 bases spanning the gap. The CDR3 has 12 residues. DNA of the CDR3: TGTGCCAGCAGCCAACTACAAGAGACCCAGTACTTC. Encoded protein: CASSQLQETQYF.

The chain links TRBV28 to TRBJ2-7; D might be TRBD1 or TRBD2, each matching 5 bases. CDR1 is MDHEN, CDR2 SYDVKM, per germline. Trimming removed 6 bases at V and 3 bases at J, with 21 bases between. This CDR3 region has 16 residues. The CDR3 spells CASSRLGPGPLYEQYF. The CDR3, as DNA: TGTGCCAGCAGCCGTCTTGGCCCGGGACCACTCTACGAGCAGTACTTC.

This clone was observed a single time. V and J are TRBV27 and TRBJ2-6; 7 bases are shared with TRBD1. Germline V gene data show CDR1 as MNHEY and CDR2 as SMNVEV (reference sequence). Trimming cost V 6 bases and J 1 base; bases outside gene matches: 9. The CDR3 runs 17 residues. This chain's CDR3 is CASRTTGETSGANVLTF. DNA for the CDR3: TGTGCCAGCAGGACCACAGGGGAAACTTCTGGGGCCAACGTCCTGACTTTC.

This chain uses TRBV5-1 with TRBJ2-1; no clear D. V was cut by 3 bases and J by 6 bases, with 7 bases left in between. The V gene's germline CDR1 is SGHRS and CDR2 YFSETQ. This CDR3 is built from 12 residues. The CDR3 is CASSWLGNEQFF. CDR3 in DNA: TGCGCCAGCAGCTGGCTGGGCAATGAGCAGTTCTTC. The full variable domain, its missing parts supplied by reference TRBV5-1 and TRBJ2-1, is KAGVTQTPRYLIKTRGQQVTLSCSPISGHRSVSWYQQTPGQGLQFLFEYFSETQRNKGNFPGRFSGRQFSNSRSEMNVSTLELGDSALYLCASSWLGNEQFFGPGTRLTVL.

The J gene is TRBJ2-7, the V gene TRBV28, with 13 bases lining up with TRBD2. V shed 3 bases, J shed 2 bases, and the junction held 7 bases outside the gene matches. The germline gives CDR1 MDHEN, CDR2 SYDVKM. CDR3 length: 17 residues. CDR3 protein: CASSFSVTSGRAYEQYF. CDR3 bases: TGTGCCAGCAGTTTCTCCGTCACTAGCGGGAGGGCCTACGAGCAGTACTTC.

The chain's CDR3 is CASSLPDKQGSITF. CDR3 nucleotide sequence: TGTGCCAGCAGCTTACCCGACAAACAGGGAAGCATCACCTTC. The genes are TRBV7-6 and TRBJ1-2; maybe TRBD1 (6 bases). Trimming removed 2 bases from V and 13 bases from J, with 20 bases in between. CDR1 SGHVS and CDR2 FNYEAQ come from the germline V gene. The CDR3 consists of 14 residues.

This clone came up a few times. The chain uses TRBV7-2 and TRBJ1-6, with TRBD1 identical over 10 bases. Germline trimming cut 2 bases from V and 2 bases from J; bases unmatched to any gene: 9. CDR3 size: 19 residues. Germline assignment: CDR1 SGHTA and CDR2 FQGNSA. The CDR3 DNA reads TGTGCCAGCAGCTTAATCCCGGGACAGGGGAACGCCTATAATTCACCCCTCCACTTT. Translating it yields CASSLIPGQGNAYNSPLHF.

V gene TRBV18 combines with J gene TRBJ2-4; D is ambiguous. Trimming took off 4 bases at V and 2 bases at J, with 21 bases between the two ends. The CDR3 length is 18 residues. Germline values: CDR1 KGHSH, CDR2 LQKENI. This CDR3 is CASSLETVTPFTKNIQYF. The CDR3 bases are TGTGCCAGCTCACTAGAGACTGTGACTCCGTTCACCAAAAACATTCAGTACTTC.

V and J are TRBV28 and TRBJ2-5, with D unclear. The J call is in doubt because the DNA end fits TRBJ2-7 better. CDR3 length: 13 residues. Per germline, CDR1 MDHEN and CDR2 SYDVKM. The CDR3, as DNA: TGTGCCAGCAGTTTCGGTGGCTCCTACGAGCAGTACTTC. Translation gives CASSFGGSYEQYF.

The chain is built from TRBV30 and TRBJ1-1; D ambiguous. There are 14 residues in the CDR3. Germline V gene lookup returns CDR1 GTSNPN and CDR2 SVGIG (reference sequence). V was cut by 0 bases and J by 1 base, with 9 bases left in between. CDR3 coding DNA: TGTGCCTGGAGTGTACAACAGCAGAACACTGAAGCTTTCTTT. It is translated as CAWSVQQQNTEAFF. Complete variable domain (other parts from reference TRBV30 and TRBJ1-1): SQTIHQWPATLVQPVGSPLSLECTVEGTSNPNLYWYRQAAGRGLQLLFYSVGIGQISSEVPQNLSASRPQDRQFILSSKKLLLSDSGFYLCAWSVQQQNTEAFFGQGTRLTVV.

This clone appeared once. The chain employs TRBV19 and TRBJ2-3; 9 bases match TRBD2. The CDR3 spans 14 residues. Losses at the gene ends were 6 bases for V and 5 bases for J; bases not matched to a gene: 6. Germline V lookup: CDR1 LNHDA, CDR2 SQIVND (reference sequence). Written as DNA, the CDR3 is TGTGCCAGTAGGGTAGCGGGAGTGAGAGATACGCAGTATTTT. Amino acids: CASRVAGVRDTQYF.

The J gene is TRBJ1-5, the V gene TRBV7-8; 10 bases map to TRBD1. Germline V lookup: CDR1 SGHVS, CDR2 FQNEAQ. The CDR3 covers 16 residues. V shed 4 bases, J shed 7 bases, and the junction held 10 bases outside the gene matches. This CDR3 reads CASSSSGTGDRQPQHF. CDR3 nucleotide sequence: TGTGCCAGCAGCTCGTCCGGGACAGGGGATAGGCAGCCCCAGCATTTT.

The CDR3 loop is CASKLEIAEETQYF. Here the CDR3 DNA reads TGTGCCAGCAAATTGGAAATAGCGGAAGAGACCCAGTACTTC. The chain uses TRBV11-2 and TRBJ2-5, with D possibly TRBD2 on 6 matching bases. This CDR3 has 14 residues. V dropped 7 bases and J dropped 3 bases, with 15 bases sitting between them. Per the germline V gene, CDR1 is SGHAT and CDR2 is FQNNGV.

J is TRBJ1-2 and V is TRBV9; D uncertain. The CDR3 is 17 amino acids. V was trimmed by 2 bases and J by 0 bases, leaving 17 bases between them. The germline V gene has CDR1 SGDLS and CDR2 YYNGEE. CDR3: CASSVDPLDTTNYGYTF. CDR3 nucleotide sequence: TGTGCCAGCAGCGTTGACCCCCTTGACACGACTAACTATGGCTACACCTTC.